The T cell receptor beta chain described here comes from a study of early T cells in non-severe SARS-CoV-2 infection. About the research overall: Unsorted whole-blood RNA was sequenced in bulk, leaving chains unpaired. General study results and limits: The matching step, a VDJdb search, favored anti-spike CD8 responses and missed private and CD4 specificities.

Worth noting for this clonotype: Its antigen is currently unknown.

Researchers attached unique molecular identifiers to individual cDNA molecules. MiXCR, applied by TCRdb to the 5' RACE reads, yields one record per CDR3 protein. The sample contains some 87,000 distinct CDR3 sequences, 10% to 15% of which appear only once. The CDR3 sequence is 14 residues long. V was shortened by 6 bases and J by 0 bases, with 11 bases between the two germline ends. Per the germline V gene, CDR1 is MNHEY and CDR2 is SVGAGI. The sequenced sample consisted of whole blood. The clonotype comes from an adult who was a healthcare worker with PCR-confirmed SARS-CoV-2 infection or an uninfected control (not recorded which). The V and J genes are TRBV6-5 and TRBJ1-2; no clear D gene. CDR3 coding DNA: TGTGCCAGCAGACAAACCGGGGCTAACTATGGCTACACCTTC. It specifies CASRQTGANYGYTF.